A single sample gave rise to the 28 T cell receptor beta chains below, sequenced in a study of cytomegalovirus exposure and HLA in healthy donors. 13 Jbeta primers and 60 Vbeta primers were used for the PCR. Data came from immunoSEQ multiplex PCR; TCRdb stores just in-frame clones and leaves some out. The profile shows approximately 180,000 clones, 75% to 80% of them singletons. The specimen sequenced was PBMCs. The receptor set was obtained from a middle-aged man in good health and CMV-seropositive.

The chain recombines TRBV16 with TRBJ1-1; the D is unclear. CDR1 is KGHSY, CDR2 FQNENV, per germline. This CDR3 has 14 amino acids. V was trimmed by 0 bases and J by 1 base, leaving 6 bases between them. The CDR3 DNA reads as TGTGCCAGCAGCCAATCGGGGAGGAACACTGAAGCTTTCTTT. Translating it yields CASSQSGRNTEAFF.

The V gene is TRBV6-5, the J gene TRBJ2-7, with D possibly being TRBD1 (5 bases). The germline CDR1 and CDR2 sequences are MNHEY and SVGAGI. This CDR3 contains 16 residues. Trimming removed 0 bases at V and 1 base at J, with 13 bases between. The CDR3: CASSYSSAGPSYEQYF. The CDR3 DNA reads TGTGCCAGCAGTTACTCGAGCGCAGGGCCTTCCTACGAGCAGTACTTC.

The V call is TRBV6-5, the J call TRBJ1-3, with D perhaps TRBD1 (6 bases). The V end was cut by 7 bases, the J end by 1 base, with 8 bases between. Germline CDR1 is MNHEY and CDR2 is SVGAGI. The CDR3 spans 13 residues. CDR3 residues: CASNTGSGNTIYF. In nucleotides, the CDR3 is TGTGCCAGCAATACAGGGTCTGGAAACACCATATATTTT.

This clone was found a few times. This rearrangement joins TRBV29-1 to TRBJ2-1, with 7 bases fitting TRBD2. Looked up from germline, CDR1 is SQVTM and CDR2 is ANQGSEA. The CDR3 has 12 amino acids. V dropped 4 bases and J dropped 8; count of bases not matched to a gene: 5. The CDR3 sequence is CSVVGGGDEQFF. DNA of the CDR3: TGCAGCGTTGTAGGTGGGGGGGATGAGCAGTTCTTC.

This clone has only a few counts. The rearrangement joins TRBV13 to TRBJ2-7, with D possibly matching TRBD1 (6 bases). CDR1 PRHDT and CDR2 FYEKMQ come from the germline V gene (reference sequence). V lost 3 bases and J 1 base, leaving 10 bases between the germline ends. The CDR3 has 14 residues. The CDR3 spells CASSLLGGSYEQYF. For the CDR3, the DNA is TGTGCCAGCAGCTTGTTAGGGGGATCCTACGAGCAGTACTTC.

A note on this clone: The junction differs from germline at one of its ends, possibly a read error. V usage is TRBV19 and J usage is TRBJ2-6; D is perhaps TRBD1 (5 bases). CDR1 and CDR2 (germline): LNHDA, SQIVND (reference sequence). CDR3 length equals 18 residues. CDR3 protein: CASSIAGSRSSGANGLTF. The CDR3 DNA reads TGTGCCAGTAGTATAGCGGGCAGCCGTAGCTCTGGGGCCAACGGCCTGACTTTC.

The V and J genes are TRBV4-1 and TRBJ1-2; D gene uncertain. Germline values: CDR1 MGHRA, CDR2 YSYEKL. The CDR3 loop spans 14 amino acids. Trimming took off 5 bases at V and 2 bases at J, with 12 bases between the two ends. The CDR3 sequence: CASSKTTENYGYTF. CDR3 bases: TGCGCCAGCAGCAAAACCACTGAGAACTATGGCTACACCTTC.

As DNA, the CDR3 is TGTGCCAGCAGCTCGCCGGGGTTAAATGAGCAGTTCTTC. Translation gives CASSSPGLNEQFF. This rearrangement joins TRBV11-3 to TRBJ2-1, with D tentatively TRBD2 (5 bases). V was pared by 4 bases and J by 7 bases, with 11 bases between. In germline, CDR1 is SGHNT, CDR2 YENEEA. This CDR3 has 13 residues.

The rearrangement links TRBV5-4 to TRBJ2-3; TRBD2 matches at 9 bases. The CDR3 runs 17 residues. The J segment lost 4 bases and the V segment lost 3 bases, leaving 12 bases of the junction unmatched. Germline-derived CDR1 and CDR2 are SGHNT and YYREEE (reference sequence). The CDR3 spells CASSSDSGTSRPDTQYF. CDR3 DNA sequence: TGTGCCAGCAGCTCGGACTCCGGGACTAGCCGCCCAGATACGCAGTATTTT.

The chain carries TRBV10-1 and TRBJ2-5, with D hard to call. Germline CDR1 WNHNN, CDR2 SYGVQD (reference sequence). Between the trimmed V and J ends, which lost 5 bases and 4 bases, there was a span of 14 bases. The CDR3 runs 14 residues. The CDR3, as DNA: TGCGCCAGCAGTCGAGGCCTATCGGGAGAGACCCAGTACTTC. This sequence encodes CASSRGLSGETQYF.

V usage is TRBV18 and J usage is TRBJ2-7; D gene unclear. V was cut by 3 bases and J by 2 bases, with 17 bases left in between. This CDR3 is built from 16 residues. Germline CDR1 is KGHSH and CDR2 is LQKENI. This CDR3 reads CASSPASLRITYEQYF. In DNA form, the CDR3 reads TGTGCCAGCTCACCGGCTTCGCTGAGGATAACCTACGAGCAGTACTTC. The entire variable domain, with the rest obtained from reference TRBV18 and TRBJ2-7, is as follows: NAGVMQNPRHLVRRRGQEARLRCSPMKGHSHVYWYRQLPEEGLKFMVYLQKENIIDESGMPKERFSAEFPKEGPSILRIQQVVRGDSAAYFCASSPASLRITYEQYFGPGTRLTVT.

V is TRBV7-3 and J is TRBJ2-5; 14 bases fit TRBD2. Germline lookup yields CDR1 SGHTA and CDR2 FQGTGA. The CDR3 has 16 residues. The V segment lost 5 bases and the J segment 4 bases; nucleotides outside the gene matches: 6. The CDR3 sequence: CASSLAGTSGRETQYF. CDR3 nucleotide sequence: TGTGCCAGCAGCCTGGCCGGGACTAGCGGGAGAGAGACCCAGTACTTC.

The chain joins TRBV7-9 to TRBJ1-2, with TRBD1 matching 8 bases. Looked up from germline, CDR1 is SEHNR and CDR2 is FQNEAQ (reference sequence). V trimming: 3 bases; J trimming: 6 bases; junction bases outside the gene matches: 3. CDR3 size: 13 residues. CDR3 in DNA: TGTGCCAGCAGCTTTGGACAGGGCGATGGCTACACCTTC. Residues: CASSFGQGDGYTF.

CDR3 DNA: TGTGCCAGCACGTCCGGGTTTGAGCAGTTCTTC. Its translation: CASTSGFEQFF. The chain employs TRBV28 and TRBJ2-1; D unresolved. CDR3 length: 11 residues. Germline loops: CDR1 MDHEN, CDR2 SYDVKM. The V and J ends lost 7 bases and 9 bases respectively, with 10 bases between them.

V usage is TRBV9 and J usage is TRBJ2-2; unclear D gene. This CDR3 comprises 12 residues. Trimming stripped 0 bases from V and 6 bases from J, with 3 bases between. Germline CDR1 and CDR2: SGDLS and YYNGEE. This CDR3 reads CASSVGPGELFF. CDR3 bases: TGTGCCAGCAGCGTAGGGCCCGGGGAGCTGTTTTTT.

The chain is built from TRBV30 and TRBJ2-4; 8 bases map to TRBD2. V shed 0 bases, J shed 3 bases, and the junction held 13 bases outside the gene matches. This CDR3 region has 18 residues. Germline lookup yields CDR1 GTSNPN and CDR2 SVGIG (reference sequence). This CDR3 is CAWSVPPGRVFDKNIQYF. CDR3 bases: TGTGCCTGGAGTGTACCCCCCGGGAGGGTTTTTGACAAAAACATTCAGTACTTC. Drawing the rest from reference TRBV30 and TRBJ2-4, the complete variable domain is SQTIHQWPATLVQPVGSPLSLECTVEGTSNPNLYWYRQAAGRGLQLLFYSVGIGQISSEVPQNLSASRPQDRQFILSSKKLLLSDSGFYLCAWSVPPGRVFDKNIQYFGAGTRLSVL.

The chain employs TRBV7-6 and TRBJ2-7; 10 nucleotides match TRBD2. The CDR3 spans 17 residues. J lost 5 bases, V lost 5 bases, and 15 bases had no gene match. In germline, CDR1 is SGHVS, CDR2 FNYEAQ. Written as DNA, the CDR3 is TGTGCCAGCAGCCCCGGTCGAGGGGCTAGCGGGAGCCACGAGCAGTACTTC. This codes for CASSPGRGASGSHEQYF.

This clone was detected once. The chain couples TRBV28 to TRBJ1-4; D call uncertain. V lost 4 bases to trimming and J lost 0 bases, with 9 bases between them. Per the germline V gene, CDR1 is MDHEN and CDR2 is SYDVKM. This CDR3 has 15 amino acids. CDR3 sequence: CASSSFTSTNEKLFF. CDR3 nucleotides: TGTGCCAGCAGTTCATTCACATCAACTAATGAAAAACTGTTTTTT. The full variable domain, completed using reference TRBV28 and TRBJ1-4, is DVKVTQSSRYLVKRTGEKVFLECVQDMDHENMFWYRQDPGLGLRLIYFSYDVKMKEKGDIPEGYSVSREKKERFSLILESASTNQTSMYLCASSSFTSTNEKLFFGSGTQLSVL.

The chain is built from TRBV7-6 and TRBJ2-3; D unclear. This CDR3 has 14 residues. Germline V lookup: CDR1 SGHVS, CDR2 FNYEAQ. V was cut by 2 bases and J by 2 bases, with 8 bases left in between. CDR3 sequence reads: CASSLRGPTDTQYF. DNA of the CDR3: TGTGCCAGCAGCTTAAGAGGCCCCACAGATACGCAGTATTTT.

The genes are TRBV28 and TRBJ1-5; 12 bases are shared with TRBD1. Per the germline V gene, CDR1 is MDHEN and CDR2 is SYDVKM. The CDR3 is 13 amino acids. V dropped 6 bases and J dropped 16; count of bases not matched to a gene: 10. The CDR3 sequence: CASRWDRGRAEHF. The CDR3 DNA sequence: TGTGCCAGCAGGTGGGACAGGGGGCGCGCGGAACATTTT.

This chain's CDR3 is CSVEVAVQETQYF. The CDR3, as DNA: TGCAGCGTTGAAGTAGCGGTCCAAGAGACCCAGTACTTC. The chain joins TRBV29-1 to TRBJ2-5; D may be TRBD2 (6 bases). Deletions cut 1 base from V and 1 base from J, with 7 bases between. The CDR3 length is 13 residues. Germline CDR1 and CDR2: SQVTM and ANQGSEA.

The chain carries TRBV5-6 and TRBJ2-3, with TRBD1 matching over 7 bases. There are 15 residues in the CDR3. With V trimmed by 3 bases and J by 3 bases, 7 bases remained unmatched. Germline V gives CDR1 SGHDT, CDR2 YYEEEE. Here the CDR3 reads CASSSTGSLTDTQYF. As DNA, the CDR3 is TGTGCCAGCAGCTCGACAGGGTCTCTAACAGATACGCAGTATTTT.

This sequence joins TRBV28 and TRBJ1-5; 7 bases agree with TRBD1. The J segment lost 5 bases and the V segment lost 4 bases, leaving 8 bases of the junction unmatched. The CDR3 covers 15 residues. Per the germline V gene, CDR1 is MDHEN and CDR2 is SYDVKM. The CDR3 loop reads CASSSPTGTYQPQHF. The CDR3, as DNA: TGTGCCAGCAGTTCCCCGACAGGGACCTATCAGCCCCAGCATTTT.

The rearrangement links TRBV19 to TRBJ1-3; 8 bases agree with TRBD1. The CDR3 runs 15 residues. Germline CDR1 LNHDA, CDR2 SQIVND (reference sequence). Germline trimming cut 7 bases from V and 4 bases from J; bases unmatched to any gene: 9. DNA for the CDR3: TGTGCCAGTATCCCAGGGGGCACGGGCGGAAACACCATATATTTT. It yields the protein CASIPGGTGGNTIYF.

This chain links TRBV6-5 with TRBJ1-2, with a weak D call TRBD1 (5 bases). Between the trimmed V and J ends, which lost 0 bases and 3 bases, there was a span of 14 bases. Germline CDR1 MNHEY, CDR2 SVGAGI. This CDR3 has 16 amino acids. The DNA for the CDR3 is TGTGCCAGCAGTTACTCAGCAGGGAGGGTTGACTATGGCTACACCTTC. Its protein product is CASSYSAGRVDYGYTF.

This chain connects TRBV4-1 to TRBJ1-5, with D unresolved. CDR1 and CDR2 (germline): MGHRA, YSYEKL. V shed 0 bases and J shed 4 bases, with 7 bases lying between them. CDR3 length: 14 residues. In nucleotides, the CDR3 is TGCGCCAGCAGCCAAGACCGTTATAATCAGCCCCAGCATTTT. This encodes CASSQDRYNQPQHF.

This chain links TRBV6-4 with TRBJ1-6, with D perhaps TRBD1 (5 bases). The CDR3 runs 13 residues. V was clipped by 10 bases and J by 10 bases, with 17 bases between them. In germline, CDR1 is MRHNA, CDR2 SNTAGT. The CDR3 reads CATPSGAWSPLHF. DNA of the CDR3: TGTGCCACGCCCAGCGGGGCTTGGTCACCCCTCCACTTT.

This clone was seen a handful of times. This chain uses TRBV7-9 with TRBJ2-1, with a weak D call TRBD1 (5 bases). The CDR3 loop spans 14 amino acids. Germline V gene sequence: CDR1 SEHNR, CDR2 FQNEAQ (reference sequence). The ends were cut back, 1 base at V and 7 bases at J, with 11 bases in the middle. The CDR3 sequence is CASSLGAGRNEQFF. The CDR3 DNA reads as TGTGCCAGCAGCTTAGGTGCAGGGCGGAATGAGCAGTTCTTC.